Shown below are 21 T cell receptor beta chains from a single sample sequenced in a study of CD8+ T cells in alopecia areata. Stated treatment: oral pan-JAK inhibitor, 5-10 mg twice daily. Reverse transcribed after extraction, RNA yielded cDNA as the sequencing template. The repertoire was sequenced with immunoSEQ multiplex PCR; TCRdb's copy has only in-frame clones and lacks some. This sample has 150,000 to 250,000 clones, with 55% to 75% found just once. This specimen was CD4+ T cells sorted from blood, taken at week 24, from a patient treated with tofacitinib. Every receptor here comes from a human donor with alopecia areata.

This clone was observed a handful of times. The V gene is TRBV29-1, the J gene TRBJ2-3; D might be TRBD1 or TRBD2, each matching 5 bases. The V gene's germline CDR1 is SQVTM and CDR2 ANQGSEA. V was clipped by 7 bases and J by 2 bases, with 13 bases between them. The CDR3 contains 13 residues. The CDR3 DNA is TGCAGCGCCGAGGGGTCCGACACAGATACGCAGTATTTT. Encoded protein: CSAEGSDTDTQYF.

The rearrangement links TRBV29-1 to TRBJ1-5; unclear D gene. CDR3 length: 13 amino acids. In germline, CDR1 is SQVTM, CDR2 ANQGSEA. Between the trimmed V and J ends, which lost 6 bases and 2 bases, there was a span of 11 bases. DNA of the CDR3: TGCAGCGTGGGGTCCAAGGGCAATCAGCCCCAGCATTTT. It is translated as CSVGSKGNQPQHF.

This clone was counted a few times. This chain links TRBV7-2 with TRBJ1-3; D gene ambiguous. Germline lookup yields CDR1 SGHTA and CDR2 FQGNSA. V lost 0 bases and J 6 bases, leaving 9 bases between the germline ends. The CDR3 sequence is 14 residues long. The CDR3 DNA follows: TGTGCCAGCAGCTTAGCAGGGAACGAAAACACCATATATTTT. Translating gives CASSLAGNENTIYF.

V is TRBV6-1 and J is TRBJ2-7; possibly TRBD2 for D (6 bases). The CDR3 has 17 residues. Germline assignment: CDR1 MNHNS and CDR2 SASEGT. Trimming removed 3 bases from V and 0 bases from J, with 18 bases in between. CDR3 nucleotides: TGTGCCAGCAGTGAGGACCGAATGGCGGGGAGCTCCTACGAGCAGTACTTC. Its protein is CASSEDRMAGSSYEQYF.

This chain connects TRBV5-1 to TRBJ2-5; 10 nucleotides agree with TRBD2. Per the germline V gene, CDR1 is SGHRS and CDR2 is YFSETQ. This CDR3 region has 15 residues. V lost 4 bases, J lost 4 bases, and 7 bases stayed unmatched. The CDR3 loop is CASSQRTSGGETQYF. The CDR3 DNA sequence: TGCGCCAGCAGCCAAAGGACTAGCGGTGGAGAGACCCAGTACTTC.

The rearrangement links TRBV4-1 to TRBJ2-5; 10 bases fit TRBD2. V lost 1 base and J lost 4; bases outside the gene matches: 3. The CDR3 runs to 15 residues. From germline, CDR1 is MGHRA and CDR2 YSYEKL. CDR3 region: CASSQVAGGRETQYF. The DNA of the CDR3 is TGCGCCAGCAGCCAAGTAGCGGGAGGAAGAGAGACCCAGTACTTC.

The chain links TRBV28 to TRBJ2-1, with 11 bases matching TRBD2. Unmatched junction bases numbered 5, after V lost 6 bases and J lost 4 bases. The germline V gene encodes CDR1 MDHEN and CDR2 SYDVKM. CDR3 length: 15 amino acids. CDR3 region: CASRPGTSGYNEQFF. The CDR3 DNA sequence: TGTGCCAGCAGACCCGGGACTAGCGGTTACAATGAGCAGTTCTTC.

The chain has TRBV7-2 and TRBJ2-1; 13 bases line up with TRBD2. The CDR3 is 15 residues long. Germline values: CDR1 SGHTA, CDR2 FQGNSA. The V segment lost 4 bases and the J segment 5 bases; nucleotides outside the gene matches: 2. The CDR3 nucleotides are TGTGCCAGCAGCTCCGGACTAGCGGGAGACAATGAGCAGTTCTTC. This translates into CASSSGLAGDNEQFF.

The gene calls are TRBV11-3 and TRBJ2-3; TRBD2 might be the D (6 bases). The CDR3 is 15 residues long. Trimming cost V 5 bases and J 3 bases, with 15 bases left between them. CDR1 is SGHNT and CDR2 is YENEEA in the germline V gene. Here the CDR3 reads CASSHGGAETDTQYF. The CDR3 DNA sequence: TGTGCCAGCAGCCATGGAGGGGCCGAGACAGATACGCAGTATTTT.

This chain joins TRBV4-1 and TRBJ2-1, with a tentative D call TRBD2 (6 bases). Trimming took 2 bases from V and 10 from J, leaving 15 bases between them. Germline lookup yields CDR1 MGHRA and CDR2 YSYEKL. The CDR3 runs to 14 residues. The CDR3 protein is CASSQFASREEQFF. The CDR3 DNA sequence: TGCGCCAGCAGCCAATTCGCTAGCCGGGAGGAGCAGTTCTTC.

This clone has just a few counts. The chain carries TRBV5-1 and TRBJ2-3; TRBD1 matches at 8 bases. Per the germline V gene, CDR1 is SGHRS and CDR2 is YFSETQ. Germline trimming cut 0 bases from V and 4 bases from J; bases unmatched to any gene: 4. This CDR3 comprises 15 residues. The CDR3: CASSLDSGGADTQYF. The CDR3 DNA follows: TGCGCCAGCAGCTTGGACTCAGGGGGCGCAGATACGCAGTATTTT.

This clone appeared a few times. The chain recombines TRBV4-3 with TRBJ2-5; D is unclear. Trimming left V 0 bases short and J 5 bases short, with 10 bases between. This CDR3 spans 14 amino acids. Germline CDR1 LGHNA, CDR2 YSLEER. This CDR3 reads CASSQDSRLETQYF. In DNA, the CDR3 is TGCGCCAGCAGCCAAGATTCGCGGTTGGAGACCCAGTACTTC.

V is TRBV28 and J is TRBJ2-7; the match to TRBD2 covers 7 bases. Germline CDR1 MDHEN, CDR2 SYDVKM. CDR3 length: 14 amino acids. Trimming removed 7 bases from V and 4 bases from J; junction bases left unmatched: 10. The CDR3 bases are TGTGCCAGCACTGTCGGCGGGAGTGGTTACGAGCAGTACTTC. It is translated as CASTVGGSGYEQYF.

The chain carries TRBV5-1 and TRBJ1-4; D remains unclear. Germline values: CDR1 SGHRS, CDR2 YFSETQ. There are 12 residues in the CDR3. Trimming pared 7 bases from V and 4 bases from J, leaving 8 bases between. DNA for the CDR3: TGCGCCAGCGCCGGGGTTAATGAAAAACTGTTTTTT. Translation: CASAGVNEKLFF.

The V call is TRBV28, the J call TRBJ2-7; D remains ambiguous. Germline V gene lookup returns CDR1 MDHEN and CDR2 SYDVKM. With 6 bases removed from V and 4 bases from J, the gap between germline ends came to 10 bases. The CDR3 runs to 12 residues. Here the CDR3 reads CASRSAYYEQYF. CDR3 nucleotide sequence: TGTGCCAGCAGGTCCGCTTATTACGAGCAGTACTTC. The full variable domain, its missing parts supplied by reference TRBV28 and TRBJ2-7, is DVKVTQSSRYLVKRTGEKVFLECVQDMDHENMFWYRQDPGLGLRLIYFSYDVKMKEKGDIPEGYSVSREKKERFSLILESASTNQTSMYLCASRSAYYEQYFGPGTRLTVT.

This clone was counted between two and nine times. V and J are TRBV9 and TRBJ2-1; D may be TRBD1 or TRBD2 (5 bases each). V was trimmed by 5 bases and J by 2 bases, leaving 17 bases between them. CDR3 length: 16 residues. Germline V lookup: CDR1 SGDLS, CDR2 YYNGEE. The CDR3 DNA reads TGTGCCAGCAGTCCTCACATCGAGGGACCCTACAATGAGCAGTTCTTC. It encodes CASSPHIEGPYNEQFF.

This chain links TRBV9 with TRBJ1-3; D unresolved. The CDR3 extends over 13 amino acids. CDR1 is SGDLS and CDR2 is YYNGEE in the germline V gene. Trimming took off 6 bases at V and 4 bases at J, with 11 bases between the two ends. The CDR3 bases are TGTGCCAGCAACCCGGCAGGAGGAAACACCATATATTTT. It translates to CASNPAGGNTIYF.

The chain links TRBV9 to TRBJ2-3; 14 bases are a match to TRBD2. Losses at the gene ends were 4 bases for V and 5 bases for J; bases not matched to a gene: 6. The length of the CDR3 is 16 residues. The V gene's germline CDR1 is SGDLS and CDR2 YYNGEE. The CDR3 loop reads CASSHGTSGSRDTQYF. CDR3 DNA: TGTGCCAGCAGCCACGGGACTAGCGGGAGTAGAGATACGCAGTATTTT.

As for this clone: The same CDR3 also results from other DNA sequences found in this sample. This chain connects TRBV4-1 to TRBJ2-5; D not certain. Trimming cost V 0 bases and J 4 bases, with 9 bases left between them. The CDR3 has 14 residues. Germline CDR1 reads MGHRA; CDR2 reads YSYEKL. Here the CDR3 DNA reads TGCGCCAGCAGCCAAGATCGAGGCGGAGAGACCCAGTACTTC. Encoded protein: CASSQDRGGETQYF.

CDR3 in amino acids: CSVFGRGPETQYF. For the CDR3, the DNA is TGCAGCGTGTTCGGCAGGGGGCCGGAGACCCAGTACTTC. The chain couples TRBV29-1 to TRBJ2-5; TRBD1 agrees at 8 bases. In germline, CDR1 is SQVTM, CDR2 ANQGSEA. There are 13 residues in the CDR3. V shed 6 bases and J 5 bases; nucleotides not matched to a gene: 8.

This chain uses TRBV29-1 with TRBJ2-5, with no clear D. V lost 5 bases to trimming and J lost 3 bases, with 7 bases between them. The CDR3 runs 11 residues. Per the germline V gene, CDR1 is SQVTM and CDR2 is ANQGSEA. This chain's CDR3 is CSVQQKETQYF. The CDR3 nucleotides are TGCAGCGTTCAGCAAAAAGAGACCCAGTACTTC.